The clone carrying this TCR beta chain appeared many times. The data stem from a study of T cells in Graves' hyperthyroidism and ophthalmopathy. The source material, RNA transcripts, was used to amplify TCR beta CDR3 regions. A first-round RT-PCR of the TCR CDR3 used the HTBI primer set. One entry per CDR3 protein, called by TCRdb with MiXCR from the multiplex PCR reads. Among about 560,000 distinct CDR3 sequences listed, about 43% were seen once. Subjects aged 18 to 65 presented with newly diagnosed hyperthyroidism of less than 2 months' duration. Trimming took 5 bases from V and 2 from J, leaving 13 bases between them. Germline V gene sequence: CDR1 SGHKS, CDR2 YYEKEE (reference sequence). This CDR3 is built from 14 residues.

Sequenced material: peripheral blood or thyroid tissue (not recorded which). The clonotype comes from a woman between 18 and 29 years old with Graves' hyperthyroidism. The V gene is TRBV5-5, the J gene TRBJ1-2, with a weak D call TRBD1 (5 bases). CDR3 DNA sequence: TGTGCCAGCAGAACCCGGGGACGGAACTATGGCTACACCTTC. It specifies CASRTRGRNYGYTF.